Each of the 26 T cell receptor beta chains below was sequenced from the same sample in a study of T cells after yellow fever vaccination. One entry per CDR3 protein, called by TCRdb with MiXCR from the 5' RACE reads. The table lists about 170,000 distinct CDR3 sequences, approximately 10% of them singletons. Sequenced material: CD8+ T cells sorted from PBMCs, taken 15 days after the yellow fever booster vaccination. The source is a man younger than 30 who received the YFV17D yellow fever vaccine.

This clonotype was picked up many times. This chain links TRBV7-8 with TRBJ2-1; TRBD2 matches at 7 bases. Germline CDR1 and CDR2: SGHVS and FQNEAQ. V lost 7 bases, J lost 2 bases, and 8 bases stayed unmatched. The CDR3 is 15 amino acids. The CDR3 nucleotides are TGTGCCAGCACGACATGGGAGGGCACCTACAATGAGCAGTTCTTC. Protein sequence: CASTTWEGTYNEQFF. Looking up the rest from reference TRBV7-8 and TRBJ2-1 gives the full variable domain: GAGVSQSPRYKVAKRGQDVALRCDPISGHVSLFWYQQALGQGPEFLTYFQNEAQLDKSGLPSDRFFAERPEGSVSTLKIQRTQQEDSAVYLCASTTWEGTYNEQFFGPGTRLTVL.

This clonotype came up a few times. This sequence joins TRBV27 and TRBJ1-2, with 12 nucleotides matching TRBD1. The V gene's germline CDR1 is MNHEY and CDR2 SMNVEV (reference sequence). This CDR3 contains 15 residues. After removal of 4 bases from V and 8 bases from J, the junction contained 8 bases not matched to a gene. The CDR3 is CASSSPGQGARGYTF. DNA for the CDR3: TGTGCCAGCAGTTCTCCGGGACAGGGGGCGAGGGGCTACACCTTC.

The chain joins TRBV10-2 to TRBJ2-7, with D possibly being TRBD1 (6 bases). This CDR3 contains 14 residues. Germline CDR1 and CDR2: WSHSY and SAAADI. The V end lost 2 bases, the J end lost 0 bases, and 8 bases lay between the germline ends. CDR3 in DNA: TGCGCCAGCAGTGAGGGACAGCGCTCCTACGAGCAGTACGTC. Its translation: CASSEGQRSYEQYV.

This clonotype was counted many times. This rearrangement joins TRBV3-1 to TRBJ2-3, with 8 nucleotides matching TRBD2. The CDR3 runs to 16 residues. Losses at the gene ends were 4 bases for V and 0 bases for J; bases not matched to a gene: 6. The germline V gene encodes CDR1 LGHDT and CDR2 YNNKEL (reference sequence). CDR3 region: CASSRRTSRSTDTQYF. CDR3 nucleotide sequence: TGTGCCAGCAGCCGGAGGACTAGCCGAAGCACAGATACGCAGTATTTT.

The chain employs TRBV27 and TRBJ2-5, with D perhaps TRBD2 (7 bases). The CDR3 has 13 amino acids. Looked up from germline, CDR1 is MNHEY and CDR2 is SMNVEV (reference sequence). V lost 8 bases, J lost 5 bases, and 15 bases lay in between. This chain's CDR3 is CASHGGAAETQYF. As DNA, the CDR3 is TGTGCCAGCCATGGGGGGGCTGCGGAGACCCAGTACTTC.

Comment on this clonotype: Germline and junction disagree at one end, which may indicate a read error. V is TRBV4-1 and J is TRBJ2-2; tentatively, D is TRBD2 (5 bases). The CDR3 has 15 amino acids. Germline CDR1 MGHRA, CDR2 YSYEKL. The CDR3 nucleotides read TGCGCCAGCAGCCAATCCCGGGAAAACATCGGGGAGCTGTTTTTT. Translating gives CASSQSRENIGELFF.

The chain has TRBV25-1 and TRBJ2-7, with a possible D match to TRBD2 (5 bases). This CDR3 region has 13 residues. The germline V gene has CDR1 MGHDK and CDR2 SYGVNS. V dropped 0 bases and J dropped 3 bases, with 6 bases sitting between them. CDR3 sequence: CASSEYEGYEQYF. CDR3 nucleotides: TGTGCCAGCAGTGAATACGAGGGCTACGAGCAGTACTTC.

The J gene is TRBJ2-3, the V gene TRBV7-9; no clear D gene. The CDR3 runs to 15 residues. With 3 bases removed from V and 2 bases from J, the gap between germline ends came to 12 bases. CDR1 is SEHNR, CDR2 FQNEAQ, per germline (reference sequence). CDR3 nucleotide sequence: TGTGCCAGCAGCTTCCGCGACTGGGACACAGATACGCAGTATTTT. It encodes CASSFRDWDTDTQYF.

The chain uses TRBV7-2 and TRBJ2-1, with D possibly matching TRBD1 (5 bases). Germline-derived CDR1 and CDR2 are SGHTA and FQGNSA. The germline V and J ends were trimmed by 5 bases and 10 bases, with 15 bases remaining between them. The CDR3 contains 13 residues. CDR3 amino acids: CASSRGNGAEQFF. The DNA of the CDR3 is TGTGCCAGCAGCCGTGGGAATGGGGCGGAGCAGTTCTTC.

The chain has TRBV27 and TRBJ1-2; D call uncertain. CDR1 and CDR2 from the germline V gene are MNHEY and SMNVEV (reference sequence). With 3 bases removed from V and 3 bases from J, the gap between germline ends came to 8 bases. This CDR3 is built from 13 residues. The CDR3 spells CASSFGQHYGYTF. The CDR3 nucleotides are TGTGCCAGCAGTTTTGGGCAGCACTATGGCTACACCTTC.

The CDR3 nucleotides read TGCGCCAGCAGCCAAATATCAGGGGGCTATAATTCACCCCTCCACTTT. Translated, it gives CASSQISGGYNSPLHF. The chain is built from TRBV4-1 and TRBJ1-6; TRBD1 aligns across 7 bases. There are 16 residues in the CDR3. Looked up from germline, CDR1 is MGHRA and CDR2 is YSYEKL. With V trimmed by 2 bases and J by 3 bases, 4 bases remained unmatched.

This clonotype was recorded a few times. The chain joins TRBV30 to TRBJ2-7; D unresolved. The CDR3 has 12 residues. Per the germline V gene, CDR1 is GTSNPN and CDR2 is SVGIG (reference sequence). The V end lost 0 bases, the J end lost 4 bases, and 7 bases lay between the germline ends. The CDR3 spells CAWSVLGYEQYF. CDR3 sequence (DNA): TGTGCCTGGAGTGTACTCGGGTACGAGCAGTACTTC.

This clonotype has just a few counts. The chain recombines TRBV4-3 with TRBJ2-1, with D possibly matching TRBD1 (7 bases). V was trimmed by 6 bases and J by 8 bases, leaving 17 bases between them. CDR1 LGHNA and CDR2 YSLEER come from the germline V gene. The CDR3 totals 14 residues. The CDR3 reads CASRRTLRGDEQFF. The CDR3 coding sequence is TGCGCCAGCAGACGAACGCTCAGGGGGGATGAGCAGTTCTTC.

This clonotype was seen repeatedly, ten times or more. CDR3 DNA: TGTGCCAGCAGCTCTAGCCGAGGTACCTACGAGCAGTACGTC. Residues: CASSSSRGTYEQYV. The chain is built from TRBV7-9 and TRBJ2-7; D may be TRBD2 (5 bases). The CDR3 contains 14 residues. V lost 4 bases to trimming and J lost 2 bases, with 12 bases between them. Germline V CDR1 and CDR2: SEHNR, FQNEAQ (reference sequence).

Only a few counts were recorded for this clonotype. This chain uses TRBV7-6 with TRBJ2-5, with 7 bases identical to TRBD1. CDR1 SGHVS and CDR2 FNYEAQ come from the germline V gene. V lost 2 bases to trimming and J lost 5 bases; unmatched junction nucleotides: 8. CDR3 length: 15 amino acids. In DNA form, the CDR3 reads TGTGCCAGCAGCTTAAGGGGAGACAGGGATGAGACCCAGTACTTC. Its protein is CASSLRGDRDETQYF.

There are a few counts of this clonotype. The chain couples TRBV20-1 to TRBJ2-1; TRBD2 might be the D (7 bases). Germline V gene data show CDR1 as DFQATT and CDR2 as SNEGSKA (reference sequence). This CDR3 has 16 residues. The V gene lost 0 bases and the J gene lost 7 bases, with 19 bases spanning the gap. CDR3: CSARDLAGAAGNEQFF. The CDR3, as DNA: TGCAGTGCTAGAGATCTCGCGGGGGCCGCGGGGAATGAGCAGTTCTTC.

Only a few counts were recorded for this clonotype. V usage is TRBV6-5 and J usage is TRBJ2-2; 7 bases align to TRBD1. V gave up 6 bases and J gave up 3 bases; unmatched junction bases: 10. This CDR3 is 16 amino acids long. Germline CDR1 MNHEY, CDR2 SVGAGI. CDR3 sequence reads: CASRPPDRDDTGELFF. CDR3 nucleotides: TGTGCCAGCAGACCACCCGACAGGGACGACACCGGGGAGCTGTTTTTT.

This clonotype occurred a few times. The V call is TRBV7-2, the J call TRBJ2-3; the D gene is possibly TRBD2 (6 bases). The germline V gene has CDR1 SGHTA and CDR2 FQGNSA. V was trimmed by 1 base and J by 1 base, leaving 9 bases between them. This CDR3 contains 15 residues. The CDR3 loop is CASSLGDSRTDTQYF. The CDR3 DNA reads as TGTGCCAGCAGCTTAGGGGACTCACGCACAGATACGCAGTATTTT. The whole variable domain, filled in from reference TRBV7-2 and TRBJ2-3, reads GAGVSQSPSNKVTEKGKDVELRCDPISGHTALYWYRQSLGQGLEFLIYFQGNSAPDKSGLPSDRFSAERTGGSVSTLTIQRTQQEDSAVYLCASSLGDSRTDTQYFGPGTRLTVL.

The chain combines TRBV6-5 with TRBJ1-1, with D perhaps TRBD1 (5 bases). V dropped 5 bases and J dropped 4 bases, with 11 bases sitting between them. This CDR3 comprises 13 residues. Germline V CDR1 and CDR2: MNHEY, SVGAGI. The CDR3 nucleotides are TGTGCCAGCAGTGGGGACGGACTCACTGAAGCTTTCTTT. This encodes CASSGDGLTEAFF.

This clonotype was recorded a few times. The chain has TRBV12-3 or TRBV12-4 and TRBJ2-3; TRBD2 agrees at 9 bases. The V and J ends lost 4 bases and 0 bases, in that order; junction bases with no gene match: 2. There are 15 residues in the CDR3. CDR3 sequence: CASSSLAGSTDTQYF. As DNA, the CDR3 is TGTGCCAGCAGTTCCCTAGCGGGGAGCACAGATACGCAGTATTTT.

In this sample, this clonotype turned up many times. V is TRBV19 and J is TRBJ1-5; TRBD1 matches 9 bases. Trimming at V came to 6 bases and at J to 11 bases, leaving 11 bases not matched to a gene. Germline lookup yields CDR1 LNHDA and CDR2 SQIVND (reference sequence). CDR3 length: 14 amino acids. CDR3 sequence (DNA): TGTGCCAGTAGAAGGACAGGGGAGTCCCCGGCCCAGCATTTT. Protein sequence: CASRRTGESPAQHF.

This clonotype was picked up a small number of times. V usage is TRBV4-3 and J usage is TRBJ2-3; D may be TRBD2 (8 bases). V lost 2 bases and J lost 2, with 17 bases in between. CDR1 is LGHNA, CDR2 YSLEER, per germline. The CDR3 extends over 17 amino acids. CDR3 amino acids: CASSQPGLGGSTDTQYF. CDR3 coding DNA: TGCGCCAGCAGCCAACCGGGACTAGGGGGCTCCACAGATACGCAGTATTTT.

This clonotype was observed a handful of times. V gene TRBV11-2 combines with J gene TRBJ2-3, with 8 bases aligning to TRBD1. CDR1 SGHAT and CDR2 FQNNGV come from the germline V gene. Unmatched junction bases numbered 3, after V lost 6 bases and J lost 1 base. The CDR3 length is 14 residues. For the CDR3, the DNA is TGTGCCAGCAGTCGACAGGGGCGCACAGATACGCAGTATTTT. It codes for CASSRQGRTDTQYF.

The chain links TRBV5-1 to TRBJ1-4; D gene uncertain. Per germline, CDR1 SGHRS and CDR2 YFSETQ. The CDR3 consists of 18 residues. V lost 0 bases to trimming and J lost 2 bases, with 17 bases between them. The CDR3 DNA sequence: TGCGCCAGCAGCTTGGGTCTGGGTTTTGGAGCGACTAATGAAAAACTGTTTTTT. It yields the protein CASSLGLGFGATNEKLFF.

This clonotype was observed a handful of times. V usage is TRBV29-1 and J usage is TRBJ2-3, with 10 bases matching TRBD2. Germline V lookup: CDR1 SQVTM, CDR2 ANQGSEA. J lost 3 bases, V lost 8 bases, and 14 bases had no gene match. This CDR3 is 16 amino acids long. CDR3 nucleotide sequence: TGCAGCTATGGGACTAGCGCTGGAATGGAGACAGATACGCAGTATTTT. Its protein is CSYGTSAGMETDTQYF.

The V gene is TRBV4-1, the J gene TRBJ2-3, with D uncertain. The CDR3 contains 14 residues. With 4 bases removed from V and 6 bases from J, the gap between germline ends came to 14 bases. Germline V gene sequence: CDR1 MGHRA, CDR2 YSYEKL. In DNA form, the CDR3 reads TGCGCCAGCAGCCCCGGCGATGCGGTCGATACGCAGTATTTT. It is translated as CASSPGDAVDTQYF.